What follows are 16 T cell receptor beta chains derived from one specimen sequenced in a study of blood T cells in healthy people across ages. A second PCR, run for roughly 7 to 11 cycles, used a sample-barcoded 5' primer plus a J-beta primer mix. TCRdb re-derived calls from the 5' RACE reads in MiXCR, one entry per CDR3 protein. Found here are approximately 2,000,000 distinct CDR3 sequences, about two fifths of them singletons; the top ten hold 23%. Sequencing was performed on blood. These receptors were collected from a human donor in good health.

This chain joins TRBV24-1 and TRBJ1-5; weak D call: TRBD1 (6 bases). Germline V gene sequence: CDR1 KGHDR, CDR2 SFDVKD. V lost 3 bases and J 3 bases, leaving 17 bases between the germline ends. CDR3 length equals 17 residues. CDR3 bases: TGTGCCACCAGTGATACGACAGGTGGGGTTTCCAATCAGCCCCAGCATTTT. Translation: CATSDTTGGVSNQPQHF.

The chain joins TRBV12-3 or TRBV12-4 to TRBJ2-7; D might be TRBD1 (6 bases). This CDR3 spans 19 amino acids. The ends were cut back, 5 bases at V and 0 bases at J, with 26 bases in the middle. Written as DNA, the CDR3 is TGTGCCAGCAGTCCCTTCTACAGGGTTTGGAACTCATGCTCCTACGAGCAGTACTTC. Amino acid sequence: CASSPFYRVWNSCSYEQYF.

The rearrangement uses TRBV5-1 and TRBJ2-7, with TRBD1 matching 7 bases. The V gene end was trimmed by 7 bases and the J gene end by 10 bases; junction bases not matched to a gene: 26. This CDR3 is built from 17 residues. CDR1 and CDR2 (germline): SGHRS, YFSETQ. The DNA for the CDR3 is TGCGCCAGCTCCCGGACAGGAGAACCACGTAAGGAGGAGTTCCAGTACTTC. Its translation: CASSRTGEPRKEEFQYF.

This clonotype was detected a few times. This chain connects TRBV7-8 to TRBJ2-5; TRBD2 is a possible D gene (6 bases). CDR1 and CDR2 (germline): SGHVS, FQNEAQ. V was clipped by 8 bases and J by 0 bases, with 16 bases between them. This CDR3 has 15 residues. The CDR3 is CASLVGAGHQETQYF. The CDR3 DNA reads TGTGCCAGCCTAGTGGGTGCGGGACACCAAGAGACCCAGTACTTC.

This clonotype was seen more than once but under ten times. This chain links TRBV4-3 with TRBJ2-7, with unresolved D. This CDR3 has 13 amino acids. The germline V and J ends were trimmed by 2 bases and 2 bases, with 7 bases remaining between them. Germline lookup yields CDR1 LGHNA and CDR2 YSLEER. The chain's CDR3 is CASSQTVTYEQYF. The DNA for the CDR3 is TGCGCCAGCAGCCAAACGGTAACCTACGAGCAGTACTTC.

The chain combines TRBV7-8 with TRBJ2-1, with D perhaps matching TRBD2 (5 bases). The V gene lost 2 bases and the J gene lost 2 bases, with 19 bases spanning the gap. CDR3 size: 18 residues. Germline V lookup: CDR1 SGHVS, CDR2 FQNEAQ. For the CDR3, the DNA is TGTGCCAGCAGCTTATTAAGGCTCCGTAGCGAAACCTACAATGAGCAGTTCTTC. Its translation: CASSLLRLRSETYNEQFF.

This clonotype was picked up one time. The CDR3, as DNA: TGTGCCAGCACTTCCAGGACAGGGGGGACAGATACGCAGTATTTT. It translates to CASTSRTGGTDTQYF. The chain has TRBV6-6 and TRBJ2-3; 10 nucleotides match TRBD1. CDR1 is MNHNY, CDR2 SVGAGI, per germline (reference sequence). With V trimmed by 7 bases and J by 3 bases, 7 bases remained unmatched. The CDR3 loop spans 15 amino acids.

V gene TRBV7-6 combines with J gene TRBJ2-5; no clear D gene. The CDR3 sequence is 14 residues long. Trimming stripped 0 bases from V and 5 bases from J, with 10 bases between. From germline, CDR1 is SGHVS and CDR2 FNYEAQ. CDR3 DNA sequence: TGTGCCAGCAGCTTAGCAGTTACGAGGGAGACCCAGTACTTC. Protein sequence: CASSLAVTRETQYF.

The V and J genes are TRBV4-3 and TRBJ2-4, with D perhaps matching TRBD1 (6 bases). TRBJ2-7 explains the end of the DNA better; the J call may be wrong. Looked up from germline, CDR1 is LGHNA and CDR2 is YSLEER. The CDR3 is 18 amino acids. CDR3 coding DNA: TGCGCCAGCAGCCCAGCACTCTTTGGGCAGGGGCAGAACTACGAGCAGTACTTC. Its protein product is CASSPALFGQGQNYEQYF.

Details on this clonotype: The final CDR3 position lacks the conserved phenylalanine or tryptophan, pointing to a likely read error. This chain joins TRBV9 and TRBJ1-6; 9 bases are shared with TRBD1. V was clipped by 4 bases and J by 11 bases; unmatched bases: 10. There are 15 residues in the CDR3. Germline lookup yields CDR1 SGDLS and CDR2 YYNGEE. As DNA, the CDR3 is TGTGCCAGCAGCCCTCGGGACAGGGCATGGACACCCCTCCACTGT. Its protein is CASSPRDRAWTPLHC.

This clonotype was counted between two and nine times. The chain couples TRBV20-1 to TRBJ2-7; possible D gene TRBD2, 6 bases. The V gene lost 0 bases and the J gene lost 2 bases, with 17 bases spanning the gap. Per the germline V gene, CDR1 is DFQATT and CDR2 is SNEGSKA (reference sequence). The CDR3 is 16 residues long. The DNA for the CDR3 is TGCAGTGCTAGAGAATATGAACTAGCTAGGACCTACGAGCAGTACTTC. It translates to CSAREYELARTYEQYF.

The rearrangement links TRBV12-3 or TRBV12-4 to TRBJ1-5; tentatively, D is TRBD1 (5 bases). Trimming removed 6 bases at V and 7 bases at J, with 16 bases between. The CDR3 is 14 residues long. CDR3 amino acids: CASSSLKGEQPQHF. As DNA, the CDR3 is TGTGCCAGCAGCTCCCTGAAAGGGGAGCAGCCCCAGCATTTT.

The V call is TRBV12-3 or TRBV12-4, the J call TRBJ2-5, with TRBD2 as a possible D gene (6 bases). CDR3 size: 13 residues. Trimming took off 7 bases at V and 0 bases at J, with 9 bases between the two ends. This chain's CDR3 is CASIGGNQETQYF. The CDR3 DNA follows: TGTGCCAGCATCGGCGGGAACCAAGAGACCCAGTACTTC.

This clonotype was seen a handful of times. One base away lies a much larger clone, so this may be a sequencing read error. The CDR3 DNA reads TGTGCCAGCAGGCGATCCCGTCCGGGAAACAGGTGGACTAATTCACCCCTCCACTTT. Residues: CASRRSRPGNRWTNSPLHF. The chain recombines TRBV7-2 with TRBJ1-6; D perhaps matches TRBD1 (5 bases). V lost 6 bases and J lost 6, with 27 bases in between. CDR1 and CDR2 (germline): SGHTA, FQGNSA. This CDR3 region has 19 residues.

In this sample, this clonotype turned up a few times. CDR3 coding DNA: TGTGCCAGCAGCCTCCGGACAGCCCTCTACGAGCAGTACTTC. This sequence encodes CASSLRTALYEQYF. The genes are TRBV7-2 and TRBJ2-4; possible D gene TRBD1, 6 bases. The J call is uncertain, as TRBJ2-7 better fits the DNA end. This CDR3 is built from 14 residues. CDR1 is SGHTA and CDR2 is FQGNSA in the germline V gene.

The chain carries TRBV12-3 or TRBV12-4 and TRBJ2-3, with D unresolved. The CDR3 is 15 amino acids. Deletions cut 0 bases from V and 2 bases from J, with 9 bases between. CDR3 coding DNA: TGTGCCAGCAGTTTAGCGCCGTCTGCCACAGATACGCAGTATTTT. Translated, it gives CASSLAPSATDTQYF.